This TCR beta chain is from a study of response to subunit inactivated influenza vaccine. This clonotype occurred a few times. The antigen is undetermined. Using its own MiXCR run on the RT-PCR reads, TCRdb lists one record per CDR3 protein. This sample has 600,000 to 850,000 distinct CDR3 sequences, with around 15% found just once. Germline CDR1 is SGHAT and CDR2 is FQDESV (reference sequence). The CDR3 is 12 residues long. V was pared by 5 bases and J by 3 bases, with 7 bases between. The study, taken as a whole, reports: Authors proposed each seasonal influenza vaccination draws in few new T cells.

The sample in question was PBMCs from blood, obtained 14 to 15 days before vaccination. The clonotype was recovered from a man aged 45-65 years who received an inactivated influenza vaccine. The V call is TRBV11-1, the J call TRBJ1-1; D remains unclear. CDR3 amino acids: CASSTQYTEAFF. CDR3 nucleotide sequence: TGTGCCAGCAGCACCCAGTACACTGAAGCTTTCTTT.